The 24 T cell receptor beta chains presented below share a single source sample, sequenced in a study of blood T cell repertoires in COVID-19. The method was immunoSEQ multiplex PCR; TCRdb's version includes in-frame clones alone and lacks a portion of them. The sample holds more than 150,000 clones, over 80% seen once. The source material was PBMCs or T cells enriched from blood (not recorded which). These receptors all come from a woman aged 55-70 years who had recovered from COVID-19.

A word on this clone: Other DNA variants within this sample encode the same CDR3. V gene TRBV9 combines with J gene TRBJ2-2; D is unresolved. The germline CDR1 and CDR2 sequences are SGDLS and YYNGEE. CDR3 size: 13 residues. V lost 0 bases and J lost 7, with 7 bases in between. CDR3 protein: CASSVAAHGELFF. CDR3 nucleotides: TGTGCCAGCAGCGTAGCAGCGCACGGGGAGCTGTTTTTT. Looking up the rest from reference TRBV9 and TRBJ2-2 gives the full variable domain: DSGVTQTPKHLITATGQRVTLRCSPRSGDLSVYWYQQSLDQGLQFLIQYYNGEERAKGNILERFSAQQFPDLHSELNLSSLELGDSALYFCASSVAAHGELFFGEGSRLTVL.

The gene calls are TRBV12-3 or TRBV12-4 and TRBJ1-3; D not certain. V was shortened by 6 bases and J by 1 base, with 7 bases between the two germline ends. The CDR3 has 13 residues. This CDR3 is CASRISSGNTIYF. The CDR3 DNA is TGTGCCAGCAGGATCAGTTCTGGAAACACCATATATTTT.

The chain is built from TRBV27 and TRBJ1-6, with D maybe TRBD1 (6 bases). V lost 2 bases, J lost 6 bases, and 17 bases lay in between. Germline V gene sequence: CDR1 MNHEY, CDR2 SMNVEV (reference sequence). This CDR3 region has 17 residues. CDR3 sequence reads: CASSLASRGISNSPLHF. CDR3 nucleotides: TGTGCCAGCAGTTTAGCAAGCAGGGGTATTAGTAATTCACCCCTCCACTTT.

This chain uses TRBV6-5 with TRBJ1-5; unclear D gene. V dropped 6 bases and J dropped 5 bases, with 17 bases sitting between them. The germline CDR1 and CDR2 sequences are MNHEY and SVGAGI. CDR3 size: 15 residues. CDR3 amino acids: CASSPEGGSYQPQHF. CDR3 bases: TGTGCCAGCAGCCCGGAGGGCGGATCGTATCAGCCCCAGCATTTT.

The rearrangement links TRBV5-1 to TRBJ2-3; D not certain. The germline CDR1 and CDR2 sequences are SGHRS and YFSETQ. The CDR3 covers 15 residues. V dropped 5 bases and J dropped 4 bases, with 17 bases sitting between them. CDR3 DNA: TGCGCCAGCAGACTGGCGGCCGGTTCGCCAGATACGCAGTATTTT. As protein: CASRLAAGSPDTQYF.

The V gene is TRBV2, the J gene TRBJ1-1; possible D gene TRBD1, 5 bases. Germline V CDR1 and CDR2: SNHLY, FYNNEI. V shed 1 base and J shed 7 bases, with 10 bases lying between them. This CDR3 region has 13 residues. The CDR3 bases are TGTGCCAGCAGTGAAGGGGGGGTAGGTGAAGCTTTCTTT. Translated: CASSEGGVGEAFF.

In DNA, the CDR3 is TGTGCCAGCAGCTTAGGCGGGGGGCGAGATGGCTACACCTTC. It specifies CASSLGGGRDGYTF. The rearrangement links TRBV7-9 to TRBJ1-2; tentatively, D is TRBD1 (6 bases). CDR1 and CDR2 (germline): SEHNR, FQNEAQ (reference sequence). V was clipped by 1 base and J by 6 bases, with 12 bases between them. The CDR3 is made up of 14 amino acids.

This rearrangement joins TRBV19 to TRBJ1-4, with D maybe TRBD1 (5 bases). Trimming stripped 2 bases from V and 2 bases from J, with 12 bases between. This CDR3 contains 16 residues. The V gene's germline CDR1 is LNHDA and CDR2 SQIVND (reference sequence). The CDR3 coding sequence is TGTGCCAGTAGTATACGTCCGGAGGGGACTAATGAAAAACTGTTTTTT. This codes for CASSIRPEGTNEKLFF.

In DNA, the CDR3 is TGTGCCAGCAGCTTAATACGAGATTCACCCCTCCACTTT. Translated: CASSLIRDSPLHF. This sequence joins TRBV7-3 and TRBJ1-6; D is uncertain. The CDR3 runs to 13 residues. V dropped 1 base and J dropped 8 bases, with 6 bases sitting between them. The germline gives CDR1 SGHTA, CDR2 FQGTGA.

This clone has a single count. DNA for the CDR3: TGTGCCAGCAGCAAAGGACTAGCGGGAGGCTGGGAGCAGTTCTTC. As protein: CASSKGLAGGWEQFF. The V gene is TRBV9, the J gene TRBJ2-1; 14 nucleotides align to TRBD2. The CDR3 sequence is 15 residues long. Germline V gene sequence: CDR1 SGDLS, CDR2 YYNGEE. V lost 4 bases and J lost 10; bases outside the gene matches: 7.

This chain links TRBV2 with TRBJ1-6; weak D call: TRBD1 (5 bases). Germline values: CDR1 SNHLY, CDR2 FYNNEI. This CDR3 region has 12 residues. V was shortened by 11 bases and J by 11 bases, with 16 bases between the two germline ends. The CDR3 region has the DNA TGTGCCGCCGGACCAGGGTATCCACCCCTCCACTTT. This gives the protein CAAGPGYPPLHF.

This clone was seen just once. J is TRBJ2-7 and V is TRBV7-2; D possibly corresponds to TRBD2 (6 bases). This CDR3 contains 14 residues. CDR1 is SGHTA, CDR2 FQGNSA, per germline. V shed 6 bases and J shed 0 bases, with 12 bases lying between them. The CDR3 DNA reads TGTGCCAGCAGACTAGCCCGAAGCTCCTACGAGCAGTACTTC. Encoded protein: CASRLARSSYEQYF.

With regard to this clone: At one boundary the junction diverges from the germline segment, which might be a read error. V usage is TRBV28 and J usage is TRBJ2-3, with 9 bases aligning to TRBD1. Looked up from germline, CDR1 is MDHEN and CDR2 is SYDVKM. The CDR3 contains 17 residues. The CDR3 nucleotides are TGTGCCAGCAGTGTATGGTTTATTGACAGGGGGGATGATACGCAGTATTTT. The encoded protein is CASSVWFIDRGDDTQYF.

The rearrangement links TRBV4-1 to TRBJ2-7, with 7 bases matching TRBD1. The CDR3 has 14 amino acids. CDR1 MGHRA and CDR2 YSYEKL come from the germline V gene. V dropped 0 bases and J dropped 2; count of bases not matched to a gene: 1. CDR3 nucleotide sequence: TGCGCCAGCAGCCAAGATAGGGGGCCCTACGAGCAGTACTTC. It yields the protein CASSQDRGPYEQYF.

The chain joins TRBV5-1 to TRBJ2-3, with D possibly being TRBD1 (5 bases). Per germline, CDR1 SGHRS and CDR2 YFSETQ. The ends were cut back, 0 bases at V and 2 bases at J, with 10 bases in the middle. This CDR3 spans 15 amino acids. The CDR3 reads CASSLVQGNTDTQYF. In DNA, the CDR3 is TGCGCCAGCAGCTTGGTCCAGGGAAACACAGATACGCAGTATTTT. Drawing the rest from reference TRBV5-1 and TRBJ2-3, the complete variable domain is KAGVTQTPRYLIKTRGQQVTLSCSPISGHRSVSWYQQTPGQGLQFLFEYFSETQRNKGNFPGRFSGRQFSNSRSEMNVSTLELGDSALYLCASSLVQGNTDTQYFGPGTRLTVL.

The DNA of the CDR3 is TGTGCCAGCAGCGTACAGGTGAACACTGAAGCTTTCTTT. Its protein is CASSVQVNTEAFF. The V call is TRBV9, the J call TRBJ1-1, with no clear D. The germline CDR1 and CDR2 sequences are SGDLS and YYNGEE. The V and J ends lost 1 base and 0 bases respectively, with 4 bases between them. The CDR3 contains 13 residues.

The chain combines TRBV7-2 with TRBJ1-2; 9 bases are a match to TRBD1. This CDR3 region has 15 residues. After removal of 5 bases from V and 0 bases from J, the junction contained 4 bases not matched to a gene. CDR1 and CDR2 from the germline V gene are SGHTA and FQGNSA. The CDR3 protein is CASSVTGGTNYGYTF. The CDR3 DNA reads TGTGCCAGCAGCGTGACAGGGGGAACTAACTATGGCTACACCTTC.

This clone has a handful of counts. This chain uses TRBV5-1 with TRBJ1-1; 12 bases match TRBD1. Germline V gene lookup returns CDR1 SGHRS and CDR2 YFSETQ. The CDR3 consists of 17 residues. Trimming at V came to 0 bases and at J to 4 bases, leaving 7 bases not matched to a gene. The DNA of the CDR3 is TGCGCCAGCAGCTTGGAGGGACAGGGGGCTCTGGGCACTGAAGCTTTCTTT. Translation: CASSLEGQGALGTEAFF. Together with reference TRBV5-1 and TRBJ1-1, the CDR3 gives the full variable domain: KAGVTQTPRYLIKTRGQQVTLSCSPISGHRSVSWYQQTPGQGLQFLFEYFSETQRNKGNFPGRFSGRQFSNSRSEMNVSTLELGDSALYLCASSLEGQGALGTEAFFGQGTRLTVV.

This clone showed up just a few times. CDR3 protein: CASSKVPGTGDNEQFF. The CDR3 nucleotides read TGTGCCAGCAGCAAGGTCCCCGGGACGGGGGACAATGAGCAGTTCTTC. The rearrangement uses TRBV11-2 and TRBJ2-1, with D perhaps TRBD2 (6 bases). The CDR3 extends over 16 amino acids. CDR1 and CDR2 from the germline V gene are SGHAT and FQNNGV. Trimming left V 5 bases short and J 5 bases short, with 19 bases between.

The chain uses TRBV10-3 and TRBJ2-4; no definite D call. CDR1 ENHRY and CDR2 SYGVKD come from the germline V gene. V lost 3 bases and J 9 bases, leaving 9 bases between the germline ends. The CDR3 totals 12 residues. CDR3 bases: TGTGCCATCAGTGACAACTTATCCATTCAGTACTTC. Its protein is CAISDNLSIQYF.

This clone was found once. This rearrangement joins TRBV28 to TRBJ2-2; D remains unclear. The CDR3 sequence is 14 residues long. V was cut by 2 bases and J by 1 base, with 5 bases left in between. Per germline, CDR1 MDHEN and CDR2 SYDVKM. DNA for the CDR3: TGTGCCAGCAGTTTACAGTTGAACACCGGGGAGCTGTTTTTT. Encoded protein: CASSLQLNTGELFF.

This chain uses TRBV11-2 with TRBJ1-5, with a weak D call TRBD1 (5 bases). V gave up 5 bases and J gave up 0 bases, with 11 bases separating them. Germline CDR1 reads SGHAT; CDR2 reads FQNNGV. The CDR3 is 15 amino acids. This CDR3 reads CASSRGGVSNQPQHF. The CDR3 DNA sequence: TGTGCCAGCAGCCGGGGGGGGGTTAGCAATCAGCCCCAGCATTTT.

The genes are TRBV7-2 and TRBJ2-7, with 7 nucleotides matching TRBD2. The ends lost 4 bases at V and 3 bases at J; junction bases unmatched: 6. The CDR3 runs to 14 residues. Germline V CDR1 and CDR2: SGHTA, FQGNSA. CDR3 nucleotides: TGTGCCAGCAGCTGGGCTAGCGGAAACTACGAGCAGTACTTC. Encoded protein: CASSWASGNYEQYF.

The CDR3 nucleotides read TGCAGCGTTGAATCTGGGCCTGAAGCTTTCTTT. Translation gives CSVESGPEAFF. This chain joins TRBV29-1 and TRBJ1-1; D gene uncertain. With 2 bases removed from V and 6 bases from J, the gap between germline ends came to 7 bases. Per the germline V gene, CDR1 is SQVTM and CDR2 is ANQGSEA. This CDR3 region has 11 residues.